The entry that follows covers one TCR beta chain sequence. Between the trimmed V and J ends, which lost 2 bases and 6 bases, there was a span of 17 bases. This CDR3 is 16 amino acids long. Germline CDR1 and CDR2: MNHEY and SVGEGT. In addition to blood RNA drawn from unsorted whole blood, germline DNA was extracted. The patients, who had chronic HBV infection, were treatment-naive (untreated). TCR beta cDNA came from roughly 0.45 ug total RNA, primed with a constant-region primer. Nested multiplex PCR, run for three rounds with slightly modified ARM-PCR, yielded TCR beta libraries. The first two PCR rounds used TRBV1-TRBV30 primers with a Cbeta primer, around 10 cycles each. TCRdb re-called the multiplex PCR reads with MiXCR, one entry per CDR3 protein. The sample consists of approximately 320,000 distinct CDR3 sequences, around three fifths of them appearing once. This entry comes from a study of tumor-infiltrating lymphocytes in primary liver carcinoma. Study summary: The patients had histopathologically diagnosed primary liver carcinoma, and their disease was treated by surgical resection. Roughly 3.5 to 8 million productive TCRbeta reads came from each sample, comparable across tissue types.

The material sequenced was peripheral blood. The TCR originated in a woman in her 30s with primary liver carcinoma and hepatitis B virus infection. The chain uses TRBV6-2 or TRBV6-3 and TRBJ2-1; a possible D gene is TRBD1 (6 bases). The CDR3 spells CASSYDGGGRGNEQFF. In DNA, the CDR3 is TGTGCCAGCAGTTACGACGGTGGGGGCCGGGGCAATGAGCAGTTCTTC.